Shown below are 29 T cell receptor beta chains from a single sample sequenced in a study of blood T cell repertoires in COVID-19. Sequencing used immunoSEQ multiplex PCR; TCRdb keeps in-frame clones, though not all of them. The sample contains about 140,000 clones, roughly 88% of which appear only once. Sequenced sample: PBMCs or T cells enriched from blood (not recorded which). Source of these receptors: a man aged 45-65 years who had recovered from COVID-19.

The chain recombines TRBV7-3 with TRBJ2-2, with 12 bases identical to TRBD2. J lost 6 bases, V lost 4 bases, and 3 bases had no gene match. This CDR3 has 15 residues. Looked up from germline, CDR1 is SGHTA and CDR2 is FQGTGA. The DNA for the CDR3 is TGTGCCAGCAGCTCCCTAGCGGGGGGGCCCGGGGAGCTGTTTTTT. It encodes CASSSLAGGPGELFF.

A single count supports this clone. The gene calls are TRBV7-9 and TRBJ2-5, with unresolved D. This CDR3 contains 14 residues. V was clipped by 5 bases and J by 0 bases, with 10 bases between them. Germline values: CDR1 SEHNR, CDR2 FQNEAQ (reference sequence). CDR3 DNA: TGTGCCAGCAGCGCGAAAAAGTACCAAGAGACCCAGTACTTC. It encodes CASSAKKYQETQYF. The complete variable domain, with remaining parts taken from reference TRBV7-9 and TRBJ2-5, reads DTGVSQNPRHKITKRGQNVTFRCDPISEHNRLYWYRQTLGQGPEFLTYFQNEAQLEKSRLLSDRFSAERPKGSFSTLEIQRTEQGDSAMYLCASSAKKYQETQYFGPGTRLLVL.

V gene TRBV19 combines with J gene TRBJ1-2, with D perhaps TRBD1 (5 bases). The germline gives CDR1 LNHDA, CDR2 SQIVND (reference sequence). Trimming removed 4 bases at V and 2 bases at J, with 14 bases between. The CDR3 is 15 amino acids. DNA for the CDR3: TGTGCCAGTAGTACGCGGGACGGTGGCAACTATGGCTACACCTTC. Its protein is CASSTRDGGNYGYTF.

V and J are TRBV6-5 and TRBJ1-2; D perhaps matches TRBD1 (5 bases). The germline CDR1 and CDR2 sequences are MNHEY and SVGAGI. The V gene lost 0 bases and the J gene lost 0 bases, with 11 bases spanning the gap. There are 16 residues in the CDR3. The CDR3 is CASSYSVGGANYGYTF. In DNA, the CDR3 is TGTGCCAGCAGTTACTCAGTCGGGGGAGCTAACTATGGCTACACCTTC.

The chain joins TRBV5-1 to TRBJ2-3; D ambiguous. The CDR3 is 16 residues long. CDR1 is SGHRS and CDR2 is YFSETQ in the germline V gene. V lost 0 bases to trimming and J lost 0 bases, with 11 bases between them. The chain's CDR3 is CASSLGTEQSTDTQYF. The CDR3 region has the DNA TGCGCCAGCAGCTTGGGTACCGAACAGAGCACAGATACGCAGTATTTT.

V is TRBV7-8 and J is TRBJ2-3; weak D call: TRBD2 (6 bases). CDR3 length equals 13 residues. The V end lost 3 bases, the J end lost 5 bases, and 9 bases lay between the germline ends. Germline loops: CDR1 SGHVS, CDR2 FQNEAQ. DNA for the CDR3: TGTGCCAGCAGCTTCCGGCGGGAAGATACGCAGTATTTT. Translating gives CASSFRREDTQYF.

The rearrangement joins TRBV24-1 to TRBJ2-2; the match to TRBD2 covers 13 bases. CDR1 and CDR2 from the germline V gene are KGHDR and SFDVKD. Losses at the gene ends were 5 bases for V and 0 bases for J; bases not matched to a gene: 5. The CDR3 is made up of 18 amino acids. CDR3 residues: CATSGRTSGGPNTGELFF. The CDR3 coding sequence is TGTGCCACCAGTGGCCGGACTAGCGGGGGCCCGAACACCGGGGAGCTGTTTTTT.

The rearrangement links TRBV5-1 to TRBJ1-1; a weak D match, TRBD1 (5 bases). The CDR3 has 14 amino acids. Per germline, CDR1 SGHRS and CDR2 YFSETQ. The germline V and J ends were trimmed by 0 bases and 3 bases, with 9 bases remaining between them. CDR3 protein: CASSLVGGDTEAFF. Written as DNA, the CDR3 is TGCGCCAGCAGCTTGGTCGGGGGGGACACTGAAGCTTTCTTT.

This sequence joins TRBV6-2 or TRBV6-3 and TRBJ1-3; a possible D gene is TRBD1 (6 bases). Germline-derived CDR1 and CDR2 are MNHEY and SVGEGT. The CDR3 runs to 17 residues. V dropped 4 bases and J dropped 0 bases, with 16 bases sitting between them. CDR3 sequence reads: CASSSMGHHASGNTIYF. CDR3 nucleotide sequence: TGTGCCAGCAGTTCCATGGGACATCATGCCTCTGGAAACACCATATATTTT.

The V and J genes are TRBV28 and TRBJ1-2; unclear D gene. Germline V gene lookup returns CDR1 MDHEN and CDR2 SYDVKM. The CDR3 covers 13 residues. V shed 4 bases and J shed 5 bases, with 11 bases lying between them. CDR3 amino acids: CASSWENPYGYTF. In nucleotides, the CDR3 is TGTGCCAGCAGTTGGGAGAATCCGTATGGCTACACCTTC.

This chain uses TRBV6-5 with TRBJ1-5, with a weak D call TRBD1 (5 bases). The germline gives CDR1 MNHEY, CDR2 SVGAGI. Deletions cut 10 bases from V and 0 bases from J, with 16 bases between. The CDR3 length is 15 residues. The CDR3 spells CATARGLNSNQPQHF. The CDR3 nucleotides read TGTGCCACCGCGCGGGGACTTAATAGCAATCAGCCCCAGCATTTT.

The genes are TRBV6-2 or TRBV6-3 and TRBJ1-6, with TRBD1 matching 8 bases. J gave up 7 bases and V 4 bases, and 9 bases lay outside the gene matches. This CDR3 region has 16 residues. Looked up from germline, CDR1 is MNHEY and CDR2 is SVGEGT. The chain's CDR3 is CASSSRWTGTNSPLHF. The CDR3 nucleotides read TGTGCCAGCAGTTCTCGTTGGACAGGGACGAATTCACCCCTCCACTTT.

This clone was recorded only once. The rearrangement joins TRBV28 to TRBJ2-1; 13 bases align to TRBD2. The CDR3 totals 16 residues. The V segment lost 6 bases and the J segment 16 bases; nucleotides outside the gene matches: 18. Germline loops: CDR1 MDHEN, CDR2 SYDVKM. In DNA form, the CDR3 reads TGTGCCAGCAGACCTTCGGGGACTAGCGGGACGGGGGTTTTCTTCTTC. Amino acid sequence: CASRPSGTSGTGVFFF.

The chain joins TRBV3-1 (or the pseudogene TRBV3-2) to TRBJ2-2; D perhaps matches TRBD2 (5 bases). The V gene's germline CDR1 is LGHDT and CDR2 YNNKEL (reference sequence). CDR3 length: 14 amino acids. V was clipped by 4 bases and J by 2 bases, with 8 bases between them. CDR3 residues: CASSPTRNTGELFF. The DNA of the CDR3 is TGTGCCAGCAGCCCAACTAGAAACACCGGGGAGCTGTTTTTT.

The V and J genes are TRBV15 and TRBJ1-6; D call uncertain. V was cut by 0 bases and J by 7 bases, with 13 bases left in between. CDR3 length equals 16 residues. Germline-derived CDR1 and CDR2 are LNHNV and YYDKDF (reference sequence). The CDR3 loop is CATSRDRAGKNSPLHF. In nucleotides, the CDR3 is TGTGCCACCAGCAGAGACCGGGCGGGGAAGAATTCACCCCTCCACTTT.

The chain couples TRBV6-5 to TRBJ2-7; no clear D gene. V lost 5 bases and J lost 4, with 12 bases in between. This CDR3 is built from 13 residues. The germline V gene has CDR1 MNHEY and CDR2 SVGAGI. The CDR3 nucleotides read TGTGCCAGCAGTCCCCGGGTTAGGTACGAGCAGTACTTC. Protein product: CASSPRVRYEQYF.

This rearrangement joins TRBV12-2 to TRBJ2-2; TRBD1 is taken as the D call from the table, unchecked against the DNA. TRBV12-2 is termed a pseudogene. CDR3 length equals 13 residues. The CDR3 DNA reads TGTGCAAGTCGCTACAAGAACACCGGGGAGCTGTTTTTT. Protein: CASRYKNTGELFF.

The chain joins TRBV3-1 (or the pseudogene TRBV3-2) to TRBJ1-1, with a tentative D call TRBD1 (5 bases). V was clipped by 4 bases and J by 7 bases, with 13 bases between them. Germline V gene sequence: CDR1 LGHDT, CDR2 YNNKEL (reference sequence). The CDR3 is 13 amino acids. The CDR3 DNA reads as TGTGCCAGCAGCCTATCAAGGGGTGGTGAAGCTTTCTTT. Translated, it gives CASSLSRGGEAFF.

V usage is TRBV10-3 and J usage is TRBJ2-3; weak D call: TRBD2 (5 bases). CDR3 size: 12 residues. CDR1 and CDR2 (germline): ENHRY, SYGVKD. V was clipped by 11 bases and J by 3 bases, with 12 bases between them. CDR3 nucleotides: TGTGCCTTCGCCGGGGATACAGATACGCAGTATTTT. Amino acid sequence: CAFAGDTDTQYF.

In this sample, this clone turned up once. CDR3 bases: TGTGCCAGCACCAATCCCCAGTCAAAACTGTTTTTT. As protein: CASTNPQSKLFF. The genes are TRBV28 and TRBJ1-4; D gene ambiguous. V was cut by 7 bases and J by 10 bases, with 13 bases left in between. Germline CDR1 MDHEN, CDR2 SYDVKM. The CDR3 has 12 residues.

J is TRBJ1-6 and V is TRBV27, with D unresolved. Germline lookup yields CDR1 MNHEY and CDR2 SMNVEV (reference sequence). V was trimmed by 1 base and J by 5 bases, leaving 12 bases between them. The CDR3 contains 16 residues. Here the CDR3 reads CASSLYSPGHNSPLHF. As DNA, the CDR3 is TGTGCCAGCAGTTTATACAGCCCTGGGCATAATTCACCCCTCCACTTT.

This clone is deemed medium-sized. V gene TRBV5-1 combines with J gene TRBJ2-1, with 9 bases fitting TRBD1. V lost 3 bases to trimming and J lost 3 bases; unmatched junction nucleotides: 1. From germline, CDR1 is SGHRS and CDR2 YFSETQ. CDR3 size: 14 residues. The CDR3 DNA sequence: TGCGCCAGCAGCTCGACAGGGGGCTACAATGAGCAGTTCTTC. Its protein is CASSSTGGYNEQFF.

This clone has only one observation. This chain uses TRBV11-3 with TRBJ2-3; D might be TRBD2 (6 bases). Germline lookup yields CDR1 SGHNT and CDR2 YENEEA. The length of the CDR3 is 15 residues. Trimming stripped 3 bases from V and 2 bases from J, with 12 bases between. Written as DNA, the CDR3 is TGTGCCAGCAGCTTTACGGGAGAAGACACAGATACGCAGTATTTT. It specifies CASSFTGEDTDTQYF.

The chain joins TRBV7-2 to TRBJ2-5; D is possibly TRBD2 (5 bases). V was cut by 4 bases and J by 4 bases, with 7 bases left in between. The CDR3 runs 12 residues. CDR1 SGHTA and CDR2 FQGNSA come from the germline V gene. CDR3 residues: CASSSGRETQYF. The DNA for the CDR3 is TGTGCCAGCAGCTCGGGAAGAGAGACCCAGTACTTC.

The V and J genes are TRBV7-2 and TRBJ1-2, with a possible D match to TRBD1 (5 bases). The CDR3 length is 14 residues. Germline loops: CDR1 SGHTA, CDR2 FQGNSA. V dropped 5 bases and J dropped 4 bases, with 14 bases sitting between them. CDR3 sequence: CASSTVQDAYGYTF. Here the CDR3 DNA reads TGTGCCAGCAGCACTGTACAGGACGCCTATGGCTACACCTTC.

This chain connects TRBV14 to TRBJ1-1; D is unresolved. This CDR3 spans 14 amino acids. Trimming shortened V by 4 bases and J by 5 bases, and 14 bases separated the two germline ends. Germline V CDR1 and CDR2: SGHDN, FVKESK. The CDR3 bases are TGTGCCAGCAGCCGGAGAGATGGGGAGACTGAAGCTTTCTTT. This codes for CASSRRDGETEAFF.

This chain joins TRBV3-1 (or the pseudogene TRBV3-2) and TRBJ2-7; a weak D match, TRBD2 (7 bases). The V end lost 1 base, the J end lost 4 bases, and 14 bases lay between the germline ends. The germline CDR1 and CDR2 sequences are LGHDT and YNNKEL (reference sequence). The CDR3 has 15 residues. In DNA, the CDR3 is TGTGCCAGCAGCCAAGCCGGGGGGCACGTTTACGAGCAGTACTTC. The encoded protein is CASSQAGGHVYEQYF.

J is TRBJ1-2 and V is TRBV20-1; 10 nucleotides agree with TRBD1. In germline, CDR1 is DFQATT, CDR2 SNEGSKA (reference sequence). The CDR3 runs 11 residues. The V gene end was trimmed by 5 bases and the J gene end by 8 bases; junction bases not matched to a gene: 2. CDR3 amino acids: CSADRGRGYTF. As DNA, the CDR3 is TGCAGTGCTGACAGGGGGCGCGGCTACACCTTC.

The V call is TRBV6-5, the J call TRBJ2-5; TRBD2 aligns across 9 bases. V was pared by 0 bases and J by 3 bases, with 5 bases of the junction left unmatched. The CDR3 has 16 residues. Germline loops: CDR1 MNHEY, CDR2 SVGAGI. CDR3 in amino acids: CASSYSIAGVKETQYF. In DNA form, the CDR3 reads TGTGCCAGCAGTTACTCTATAGCGGGAGTTAAAGAGACCCAGTACTTC.